Given below is one T cell receptor (beta chain) in context. The data are from a study of blood T cell repertoires in COVID-19. Study in general: Samples of COVID-19 (acute and convalescent) were obtained from the United States, Italy and Spain. PBMCs, B-cell-depleted T cells, or T cells were the source of the cDNA or gDNA that made up the material.

Per the original methods: It was from reference gene primer amplification that nucleated cell counts were estimated. Some clones are missing from TCRdb's copy, which holds only in-frame ones; the method was immunoSEQ multiplex PCR. D and trimming come from the DNA, and the V and J calls and clone size come from that table. The sample includes some 35,000 clones, around nine tenths seen only once; the top ten take around 35%. Germline CDR1 KGHSH, CDR2 LQKENI. This CDR3 has 13 residues. Trimming at V came to 3 bases and at J to 6 bases, leaving 1 base not matched to a gene. This rearrangement joins TRBV18 to TRBJ2-2, with 7 bases identical to TRBD1. The sample was peripheral blood. This clonotype originated in a man in his sixties or seventies with active COVID-19. This CDR3 reads CASSPDRSGELFF. The CDR3 DNA reads TGTGCCAGCTCACCGGACAGGTCCGGGGAGCTGTTTTTT.